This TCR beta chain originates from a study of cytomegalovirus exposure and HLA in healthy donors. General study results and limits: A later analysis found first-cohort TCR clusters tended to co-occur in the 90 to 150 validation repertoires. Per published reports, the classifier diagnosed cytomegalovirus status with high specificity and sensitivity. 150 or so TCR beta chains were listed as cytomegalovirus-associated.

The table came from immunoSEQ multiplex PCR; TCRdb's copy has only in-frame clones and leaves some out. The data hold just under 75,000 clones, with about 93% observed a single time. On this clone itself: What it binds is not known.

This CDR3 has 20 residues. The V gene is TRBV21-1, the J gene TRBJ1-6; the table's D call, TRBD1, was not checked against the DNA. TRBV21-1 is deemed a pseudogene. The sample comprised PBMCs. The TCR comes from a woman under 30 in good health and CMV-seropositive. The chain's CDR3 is CASSKMGSGGDRGLHSPLHF. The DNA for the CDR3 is TGTGCCAGCAGCAAAATGGGATCTGGGGGGGACAGGGGGCTTCATTCACCCCTCCACTTT.